This T cell receptor beta chain was captured in a study of T cell repertoires in cytomegalovirus infection. Across the whole study: Both a matching HLA type and CMV infection were indicated by public TCR beta signatures.

V lost 6 bases and J 2 bases, leaving 10 bases between the germline ends. CDR1 MDHEN and CDR2 SYDVKM come from the germline V gene. There are 13 residues in the CDR3. TCRdb reprocessed the reads via MiXCR and lists one record per CDR3 protein. The sample consists of 250,000 or so distinct CDR3 sequences, around 15% of them appearing once. V and J are TRBV28 and TRBJ1-1, with D possibly being TRBD1 (5 bases). The TCR originated in a human donor in good health (CMV status not recorded). Some clones in this sample may be carry-over from other donors' samples. Sequencing input: CD8+ T cells from PBMCs. CDR3 DNA: TGTGCCAGCAGGCCCAGGGACAACACTGAAGCTTTCTTT. Its translation is CASRPRDNTEAFF. Full variable domain (remainder filled in from reference TRBV28 and TRBJ1-1): DVKVTQSSRYLVKRTGEKVFLECVQDMDHENMFWYRQDPGLGLRLIYFSYDVKMKEKGDIPEGYSVSREKKERFSLILESASTNQTSMYLCASRPRDNTEAFFGQGTRLTVV.